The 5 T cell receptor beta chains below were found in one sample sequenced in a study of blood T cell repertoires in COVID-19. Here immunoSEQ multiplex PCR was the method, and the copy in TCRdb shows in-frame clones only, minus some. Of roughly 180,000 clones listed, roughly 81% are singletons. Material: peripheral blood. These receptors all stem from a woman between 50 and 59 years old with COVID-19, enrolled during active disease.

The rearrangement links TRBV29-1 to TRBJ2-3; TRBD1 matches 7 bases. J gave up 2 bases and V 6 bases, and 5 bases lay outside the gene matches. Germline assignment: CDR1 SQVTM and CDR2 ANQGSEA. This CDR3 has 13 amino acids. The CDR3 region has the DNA TGCAGCGTGAGGGGGCGGAACACAGATACGCAGTATTTT. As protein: CSVRGRNTDTQYF.

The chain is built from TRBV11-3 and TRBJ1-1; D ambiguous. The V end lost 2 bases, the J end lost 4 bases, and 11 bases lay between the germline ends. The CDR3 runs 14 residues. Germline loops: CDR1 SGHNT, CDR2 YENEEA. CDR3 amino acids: CASSLTTTSTEAFF. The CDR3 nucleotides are TGTGCCAGCAGCTTAACTACTACTAGCACTGAAGCTTTCTTT.

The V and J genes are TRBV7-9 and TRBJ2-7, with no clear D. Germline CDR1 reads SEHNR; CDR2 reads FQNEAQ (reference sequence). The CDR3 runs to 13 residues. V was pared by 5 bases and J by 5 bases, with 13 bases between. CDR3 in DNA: TGTGCCAGCAGCCCTCTCAACGAGGACGAGCAGTACTTC. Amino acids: CASSPLNEDEQYF. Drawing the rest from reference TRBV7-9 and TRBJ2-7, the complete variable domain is DTGVSQNPRHKITKRGQNVTFRCDPISEHNRLYWYRQTLGQGPEFLTYFQNEAQLEKSRLLSDRFSAERPKGSFSTLEIQRTEQGDSAMYLCASSPLNEDEQYFGPGTRLTVT.

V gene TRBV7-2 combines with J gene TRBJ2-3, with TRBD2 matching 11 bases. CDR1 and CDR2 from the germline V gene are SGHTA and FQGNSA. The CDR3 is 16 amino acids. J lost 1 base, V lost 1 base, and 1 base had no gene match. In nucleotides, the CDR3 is TGTGCCAGCAGCTTAGAACTAGCGGGGGGCACAGATACGCAGTATTTT. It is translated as CASSLELAGGTDTQYF.

CDR3 nucleotides: TGTGCCAGCAGCTTGGAAGTAACCGGGAATGAAAAACTGTTTTTT. This gives the protein CASSLEVTGNEKLFF. This rearrangement joins TRBV5-4 to TRBJ1-4; D not resolved. Trimming cost V 0 bases and J 5 bases, with 11 bases left between them. Germline V gene lookup returns CDR1 SGHNT and CDR2 YYREEE (reference sequence). The CDR3 contains 15 residues.